Here is one TCR beta chain with its context. Time point reported: patch test 2, 6 weeks after DPC sensitization. Described treatment: therapeutic diphenylcyclopropenone sensitization with weekly scalp DPC. This entry belongs to a study of human T cells and chemical hapten exposure. TCRdb ran MiXCR on the RACE reads and lists one entry per CDR3 protein. Of tens of thousands of distinct CDR3 sequences listed, 11% are singletons. Germline lookup yields CDR1 DFQATT and CDR2 SNEGSKA (reference sequence). The length of the CDR3 is 16 residues. V shed 6 bases, J shed 3 bases, and the junction held 8 bases outside the gene matches.

This clonotype originated in a man aged 35 to 55 with alopecia areata. Some clones in this sample may be carry-over from other donors' samples. The material sequenced was whole blood, taken in connection with sensitization to the hapten diphenylcyclopropenone (DPC). V usage is TRBV20-1 and J usage is TRBJ2-3; 14 bases map to TRBD2. The CDR3 DNA sequence: TGCAGTGCCCAGGGACTAGCGGGAGAAGATACAGATACGCAGTATTTT. It encodes CSAQGLAGEDTDTQYF.